This TCR beta chain comes out of a study of vaccination and CD4 T cells after COVID-19. On the study more broadly: Post-vaccine specimens were obtained a median about 69 days after dose two (range 14 to 241). Overall study findings and caveats: Relatively small numbers of convalescent patients were studied, with no early post-infection timepoints included. Convalescent patients had 304 of 307 vaccine-specific clones showing spike mono-reactivity.

Treatment reported: roughly 10-day PBMC culture with coronavirus spike peptide pools or control peptides (ViraFEST assay). Positive PCR tests came between March and December 2020, ahead of the US Alpha, Beta and Delta variants. Oncomine TCR Beta short-read sequencing was applied to DNA from cultured CD4+ T cells. MiXCR was run by TCRdb on the PCR reads, yielding one entry per CDR3 protein. The data show about 13,000 distinct CDR3 sequences, with 40% to 55% seen just once and about a fifth held by the top ten. This clonotype was counted a few times. Its antigen is not known. The clonotype was recovered from a human donor who had recovered from COVID-19. Here the sequenced sample was CD4+ T cells from blood, cultured in vitro, taken before SARS-CoV-2 vaccination.

The chain's CDR3 is CASSLGTTYNEQFF. The CDR3 region has the DNA TGTGCCAGCAGCTTAGGGACAACTTACAATGAGCAGTTCTTC. This sequence joins TRBV7-3 and TRBJ2-1, with D maybe TRBD1 (6 bases). The germline V gene has CDR1 SGHTA and CDR2 FQGTGA. The CDR3 spans 14 residues. With 2 bases removed from V and 4 bases from J, the gap between germline ends came to 9 bases.